This T cell receptor (beta chain) was documented in a study of cytomegalovirus exposure and HLA in healthy donors. Study results and caveats: In a later analysis, across HLA loci, associated TCR counts were highest for DRB1, lowest for HLA-C. For most TCR sequences rarity was the rule, although some public TCRs occurred in many donors. Reports indicated that the classifier achieved high specificity and sensitivity in diagnosing cytomegalovirus status.

Points on this clone: The antigen remains unidentified.

Trimming took 0 bases from V and 4 from J; bases not matched to a gene: 15. The CDR3 runs to 18 residues. Germline lookup yields CDR1 LGHNA and CDR2 YSLEER. PCR primers comprised 60 Vbeta and 13 Jbeta primers. Some clones are missing from TCRdb's copy, which holds only in-frame ones; the method was immunoSEQ multiplex PCR. Here the sample spans roughly 190,000 clones, around 75% being singletons. The sequence derives from a woman between 25 and 40 years old in good health and CMV-seronegative. The chain couples TRBV4-3 to TRBJ2-7, with 7 bases matching TRBD2. Sequencing used PBMCs. Written as DNA, the CDR3 is TGCGCCAGCAGCCAAGATGTAGGGTCTTTACTAGCGTCATACGAGCAGTACTTC. Protein product: CASSQDVGSLLASYEQYF.